The 30 T cell receptor beta chains below come from one sample, sequenced in a study of blood T cells in healthy people across ages. Then a second PCR, running about 7 to 11 cycles, was carried out with a sample-barcoded 5' primer and a J-beta primer mix. TCRdb recomputed calls from the 5' RACE reads with MiXCR, one row per CDR3 protein. The sample records about 1.8 million distinct CDR3 sequences, about 50% being singletons. Source material: blood. The receptors were sampled from a woman in her thirties or forties in good health.

J is TRBJ2-1 and V is TRBV7-9; D gene uncertain. The CDR3 has 15 amino acids. Trimming removed 7 bases from V and 2 bases from J, with 15 bases in between. The V gene's germline CDR1 is SEHNR and CDR2 FQNEAQ (reference sequence). The CDR3 loop reads CASTNPRKTYNEQFF. In DNA, the CDR3 is TGTGCCAGCACCAATCCGAGGAAGACCTACAATGAGCAGTTCTTC.

V usage is TRBV5-1 and J usage is TRBJ2-1; 9 positions match TRBD2. Germline-derived CDR1 and CDR2 are SGHRS and YFSETQ. The CDR3 covers 18 residues. V trimming: 4 bases; J trimming: 6 bases; junction bases outside the gene matches: 17. CDR3 protein: CASSPGLKPGLAFNEQFF. In DNA, the CDR3 is TGCGCCAGCAGCCCCGGACTCAAACCGGGACTAGCCTTCAATGAGCAGTTCTTC.

The table lists this clonotype with a few counts. The chain joins TRBV7-9 to TRBJ2-1; D remains ambiguous. The CDR3 spans 14 residues. Trimming removed 1 base at V and 4 bases at J, with 8 bases between. Germline V gives CDR1 SEHNR, CDR2 FQNEAQ (reference sequence). CDR3 bases: TGTGCCAGCAGCTTAGTTCTAGAATACAATGAGCAGTTCTTC. This translates into CASSLVLEYNEQFF.

There are a few counts of this clonotype. The rearrangement links TRBV7-2 to TRBJ2-6, with 9 bases identical to TRBD1. The CDR3 spans 18 residues. The germline V gene encodes CDR1 SGHTA and CDR2 FQGNSA. V dropped 4 bases and J dropped 1; count of bases not matched to a gene: 8. The CDR3 nucleotides are TGTGCCAGCAGCTACAGGGGGCCCGCTAGTTCTGGGGCCAACGTCCTGACTTTC. Amino acids: CASSYRGPASSGANVLTF. Variable domain in full (rest from reference TRBV7-2 and TRBJ2-6): GAGVSQSPSNKVTEKGKDVELRCDPISGHTALYWYRQSLGQGLEFLIYFQGNSAPDKSGLPSDRFSAERTGGSVSTLTIQRTQQEDSAVYLCASSYRGPASSGANVLTFGAGSRLTVL.

The chain links TRBV11-1 to TRBJ2-6; 9 positions agree with TRBD1. With V trimmed by 3 bases and J by 0 bases, 6 bases remained unmatched. The CDR3 is 18 amino acids. Germline assignment: CDR1 SGHAT and CDR2 FQDESV (reference sequence). The CDR3 nucleotides read TGTGCCAGCAGCTTTTTCCGGGACAGGGTCTCTGGGGCCAACGTCCTGACTTTC. It encodes CASSFFRDRVSGANVLTF.

V is TRBV7-9 and J is TRBJ2-3; D remains unclear. The germline gives CDR1 SEHNR, CDR2 FQNEAQ (reference sequence). Trimming pared 3 bases from V and 2 bases from J, leaving 9 bases between. This CDR3 contains 14 residues. The CDR3 region is CASSFEIFTDTQYF. For the CDR3, the DNA is TGTGCCAGCAGCTTTGAGATCTTCACAGATACGCAGTATTTT.

CDR3 sequence (DNA): TGTGCCAGCAGTCCAGGGGGGGCACCCCTCCACTTT. Protein sequence: CASSPGGAPLHF. This chain joins TRBV6-6 and TRBJ1-6; 7 positions match TRBD1. The germline V gene has CDR1 MNHNY and CDR2 SVGAGI (reference sequence). The CDR3 has 12 amino acids. V was pared by 5 bases and J by 11 bases, with 3 bases of the junction left unmatched.

This clonotype occurred a few times. The V gene is TRBV4-2, the J gene TRBJ1-5; 9 nucleotides align to TRBD1. Germline V CDR1 and CDR2: LGHNA, YNFKEQ. This CDR3 is 22 amino acids long. With 1 base clipped from V and 0 bases from J, the junction kept 19 bases outside the gene matches. Written as DNA, the CDR3 is TGTGCCAGCAGCCAAGTAATCGGGTACCGGGACAGGGAGGGACTTAGCAATCAGCCCCAGCATTTT. Protein: CASSQVIGYRDREGLSNQPQHF.

The V call is TRBV6-1, the J call TRBJ2-1; D may correspond to TRBD1 or TRBD2 (6 bases each). Trimming pared 4 bases from V and 0 bases from J, leaving 13 bases between. Germline CDR1 is MNHNS and CDR2 is SASEGT. The CDR3 consists of 16 residues. CDR3 sequence (DNA): TGTGCCAGCAGTGTAATAGGGGGGAGCTCCTACAATGAGCAGTTCTTC. This translates into CASSVIGGSSYNEQFF.

The rearrangement joins TRBV5-1 to TRBJ2-2; tentatively, D is TRBD2 (5 bases). CDR1 SGHRS and CDR2 YFSETQ come from the germline V gene. The CDR3 extends over 15 amino acids. V gave up 3 bases and J gave up 2 bases, with 11 bases separating them. The CDR3 DNA follows: TGCGCCAGCAGCTCCGGAGGATTAAACACCGGGGAGCTGTTTTTT. Translating it yields CASSSGGLNTGELFF.

V usage is TRBV2 and J usage is TRBJ2-3; possible D gene TRBD1, 5 bases. Trimming took 4 bases from V and 2 from J, leaving 13 bases between them. CDR3 length: 15 amino acids. Germline-derived CDR1 and CDR2 are SNHLY and FYNNEI. The CDR3 spells CASSGGAMITDTQYF. CDR3 in DNA: TGTGCCAGCAGTGGTGGGGCCATGATCACAGATACGCAGTATTTT.

The chain carries TRBV4-3 and TRBJ2-3; no firm D call. Germline V CDR1 and CDR2: LGHNA, YSLEER. The CDR3 consists of 15 residues. The ends were cut back, 0 bases at V and 4 bases at J, with 11 bases in the middle. The CDR3 sequence is CASSQDAPSSDTQYF. The CDR3 bases are TGCGCCAGCAGCCAAGATGCCCCTAGTTCAGATACGCAGTATTTT.

A note on this clonotype: The junction and the germline gene differ at one end; a read error may be behind it. V gene TRBV7-7 combines with J gene TRBJ2-5; 10 positions agree with TRBD1. The V gene's germline CDR1 is SSHAT and CDR2 FNYEAQ (reference sequence). The CDR3 is made up of 14 amino acids. This CDR3 is CASSSTGGSGTQYF. The CDR3 DNA is TGTGCTAGCAGCTCGACAGGGGGCTCCGGGACCCAGTACTTC.

The genes are TRBV20-1 and TRBJ2-1, with D unresolved. Germline V gene sequence: CDR1 DFQATT, CDR2 SNEGSKA (reference sequence). This CDR3 has 13 amino acids. V shed 2 bases and J shed 13 bases, with 18 bases lying between them. The CDR3, as DNA: TGCAGTGCTAGAATGGAATACCAAGAGACCCAGTTCTTC. Protein sequence: CSARMEYQETQFF.

The chain is built from TRBV5-1 and TRBJ2-7, with 10 bases lining up with TRBD2. V was pared by 4 bases and J by 0 bases, with 4 bases of the junction left unmatched. This CDR3 region has 15 residues. Per the germline V gene, CDR1 is SGHRS and CDR2 is YFSETQ. The CDR3: CASSQGLASSYEQYF. The CDR3 DNA sequence: TGCGCCAGCAGCCAGGGACTAGCGAGCTCCTACGAGCAGTACTTC.

The chain joins TRBV12-3 or TRBV12-4 to TRBJ2-3; D tentatively fits TRBD1 or TRBD2 (5 bases each). V lost 7 bases and J lost 2, with 19 bases in between. The length of the CDR3 is 16 residues. CDR3 DNA: TGTGCCAGCACACAAGGGACCCGGGGCTACACAGATACGCAGTATTTT. It is translated as CASTQGTRGYTDTQYF.

Only one count was recorded for this clonotype. V is TRBV3-1 and J is TRBJ2-5; the match to TRBD1 covers 9 bases. Germline V gene lookup returns CDR1 LGHDT and CDR2 YNNKEL (reference sequence). The CDR3 extends over 16 amino acids. V gave up 3 bases and J gave up 1 base; unmatched junction bases: 6. The CDR3 is CASSHSDRGIQETQYF. The CDR3 DNA is TGTGCCAGCAGCCACTCAGACAGGGGGATCCAAGAGACCCAGTACTTC.

There are a few counts of this clonotype. The chain is built from TRBV5-1 and TRBJ2-7; D possibly uses TRBD1 or TRBD2 (5 bases each). The V gene's germline CDR1 is SGHRS and CDR2 YFSETQ. The length of the CDR3 is 14 residues. V was shortened by 3 bases and J by 2 bases, with 12 bases between the two germline ends. The CDR3 bases are TGCGCCAGCAGCTCGACAGTGGGGGCCTACGAGCAGTACTTC. The encoded protein is CASSSTVGAYEQYF.

The chain carries TRBV28 and TRBJ2-6; D is unclear. The V end was cut by 2 bases, the J end by 1 base, with 12 bases between. CDR1 and CDR2 from the germline V gene are MDHEN and SYDVKM. This CDR3 comprises 17 residues. The CDR3 DNA follows: TGTGCCAGCAGTTTAGGGATAACAACTTCTGGGGCCAACGTCCTGACTTTC. It specifies CASSLGITTSGANVLTF.

This clonotype was found a few times. The gene calls are TRBV27 and TRBJ2-4; D is perhaps TRBD2 (5 bases). Trimming took off 8 bases at V and 6 bases at J, with 14 bases between the two ends. Germline CDR1 and CDR2: MNHEY and SMNVEV (reference sequence). CDR3 length: 13 residues. CDR3 amino acids: CASGYPRGNIQYF. CDR3 nucleotides: TGTGCCAGCGGGTACCCCCGGGGAAACATTCAGTACTTC.

This clonotype appeared a few times. The chain employs TRBV6-1 and TRBJ2-5; D unclear. The CDR3 consists of 15 residues. CDR1 and CDR2 (germline): MNHNS, SASEGT. The V end was cut by 3 bases, the J end by 1 base, with 12 bases between. CDR3 amino acids: CASSDGPTFQETQYF. The CDR3 DNA reads as TGTGCCAGCAGTGACGGACCGACATTCCAAGAGACCCAGTACTTC.

This clonotype was seen more than once but under ten times. As DNA, the CDR3 is TGTGCCAGCAGTTACTCAAAACAGGTCAATCAGCCCCAGCATTTT. Its protein product is CASSYSKQVNQPQHF. The rearrangement uses TRBV6-5 and TRBJ1-5; perhaps TRBD1 as D (5 bases). The CDR3 extends over 15 amino acids. V was pared by 0 bases and J by 3 bases, with 9 bases between. CDR1 is MNHEY and CDR2 is SVGAGI in the germline V gene.

This clonotype came up many times. The chain combines TRBV7-2 with TRBJ2-6; D unresolved. Germline V gene data show CDR1 as SGHTA and CDR2 as FQGNSA. V was pared by 1 base and J by 0 bases, with 4 bases between. The CDR3 runs 15 residues. The CDR3 DNA follows: TGTGCCAGCAGCTTAGAGATCTCTGGGGCCAACGTCCTGACTTTC. This codes for CASSLEISGANVLTF.

The chain joins TRBV5-6 to TRBJ1-2, with D perhaps matching TRBD1 (6 bases). V was cut by 4 bases and J by 8 bases, with 15 bases left in between. This CDR3 spans 13 amino acids. Germline V lookup: CDR1 SGHDT, CDR2 YYEEEE. Here the CDR3 DNA reads TGTGCCAGCAGCGGGTCGACAGGCCAGGGCTACACCTTC. Translated, it gives CASSGSTGQGYTF.

This clonotype was counted only a few times. The CDR3 sequence: CASKGWETYEQYF. The CDR3 DNA is TGTGCCAGCAAGGGTTGGGAAACCTACGAGCAGTACTTC. This chain uses TRBV27 with TRBJ2-7; D is unclear. In germline, CDR1 is MNHEY, CDR2 SMNVEV (reference sequence). The CDR3 consists of 13 residues. V dropped 7 bases and J dropped 2 bases, with 12 bases sitting between them.

In its sample, this clonotype was seen a few times. The J gene is TRBJ2-7, the V gene TRBV7-9; D might be TRBD1 (5 bases). The J call may be faulty, since TRBJ2-5 better matches the DNA end. CDR3 size: 16 residues. The germline V gene encodes CDR1 SEHNR and CDR2 FQNEAQ (reference sequence). The CDR3 region has the DNA TGTGCCAGCAGCTTAGTAGCCGACAGAAGACAAGAGACCCAGTACTTC. Amino acid sequence: CASSLVADRRQETQYF.

The V gene is TRBV5-1, the J gene TRBJ2-5, with D possibly matching TRBD2 (5 bases). The CDR3 length is 15 residues. Germline V gene data show CDR1 as SGHRS and CDR2 as YFSETQ. V was clipped by 4 bases and J by 2 bases, with 15 bases between them. CDR3 sequence (DNA): TGCGCCAGCAGCCCGGGATTTCTAAAACAAGAGACCCAGTACTTC. Translation gives CASSPGFLKQETQYF.

The chain has TRBV12-3 or TRBV12-4 and TRBJ2-1; perhaps TRBD1 as D (6 bases). V was trimmed by 6 bases and J by 8 bases, leaving 14 bases between them. This CDR3 comprises 13 residues. The CDR3 nucleotides read TGTGCCAGCAGCCGGGACATTTGGGATGAGCAGTTCTTC. It is translated as CASSRDIWDEQFF.

About this clonotype itself: The germline gene is not matched at one end of the junction; a read error may be the cause. The gene calls are TRBV12-3 or TRBV12-4 and TRBJ2-7; TRBD2 might be the D (5 bases). The CDR3 spans 14 residues. CDR3 region: CTSSGGGTSYEQYF. CDR3 in DNA: TGTACCAGCAGTGGCGGAGGTACCTCCTACGAGCAGTACTTC.

Comment on this clonotype: The junction differs from germline at one of its ends, possibly a read error. The gene calls are TRBV20-1 and TRBJ2-2; tentative D call: TRBD2 (6 bases). The V gene's germline CDR1 is DFQATT and CDR2 SNEGSKA (reference sequence). This CDR3 has 13 amino acids. CDR3 loop: CSARGAGPGELFF. The CDR3 coding sequence is TGCAGTGCAAGAGGAGCGGGCCCCGGGGAGCTGTTTTTT.